This entry features one TCR beta chain sequence. In its sample, this clonotype was seen many times. Its binding antigen is unknown. The junction departs from the called germline gene at one end, perhaps through a read error. The sample comes from a study of human T cells and chemical hapten exposure (dated by TCRdb to about 2021). General notes on the study: For sensitization, 2% DPC in acetone was applied to a 2 cm by 2 cm area of upper inner arm skin. Weekly therapeutic DPC doses were additionally applied to the scalp of patients throughout the approximately 24-week study period. Patch testing was performed on the upper back with Finn chambers containing 0.01% DPC, and the patch tests were scored after 6 days according to International Contact Dermatitis Research Group standards. The patient cohort, mostly female, included alopecia areata with under or over 50% scalp involvement, alopecia totalis and alopecia universalis. Libraries were pooled for sequencing, and variation in per-sample TCR yields was attributed mainly to small differences in library volumes within the pool. The study tracked peripheral blood TCR repertoire changes in vivo during primary and secondary sensitization to the hapten diphenylcyclopropenone (DPC) in alopecia patients. Blood was sampled from patients pre-sensitization (week 0) and at 2, 6 and about 24 weeks after DPC sensitization. Twenty-nine alopecia patients provided blood for TCR sequencing at one to four time points (pre-sensitization, 2, 6 and 24 weeks). The full study reports these points: Because every patient had alopecia, a presumed autoimmune disease, the patients' immune response might differ from that of healthy individuals. After repeated subsampling, changes were observed in the strength of the expansion versus patch-test correlation and in the threshold at which the correlation became significant. Patch test score was positively correlated with the number of PT1 expanded TCRs, with significance at thresholds 8, 16 and 32 but not at 4. The number of TCRs above 1 in 1000 frequency did not change with DPC sensitization; there was no evidence of global repertoire structure alterations. Compared with pre-sensitization or healthy control sets, expanded TCRs formed significantly more large CDR3 similarity clusters, which is consistent with antigen-driven responses.

Reading the label with the study, this specimen's time point is: patch test 3, about 24 weeks after DPC sensitization. The meaning of the sample's treatment or condition label: therapeutic diphenylcyclopropenone sensitization with weekly scalp DPC. Blood at each patch-test visit was drawn before the patch test was applied. Patients were considered eligible if aged 18 to 70, diagnosed with alopecia and deemed suitable for DPC therapy, and patients were excluded if pregnant. Total RNA was extracted from unfractionated whole blood that had been collected in Tempus Blood RNA tubes. The CDR3 numbers 11 residues from cysteine through phenylalanine. Left in the record is the CDR3 DNA by itself, 33 bases read in frame from the first base. The receptor library was made with RACE. The instrument given in TCRdb is NextSeq 500. Library preparation attached unique molecular identifiers to individual cDNA molecules for quantitative, reproducible TCR counting. From each blood RNA sample, both TCR alpha and TCR beta chains were sequenced. Concerning the study's data processing: Samples had a median of roughly 91,000 TCRs, with a range from about 23,224 to 750,000. The Decombinator software suite was used to annotate the V, J and CDR3 of the TCR reads. For PS versus PT1 abundance plots, all samples were subsampled to the same number of TCRs (28,000). TCRs were defined as expanded if absent before sensitization and observed at least eight times at the 2-week time point. The public reads were reanalyzed by TCRdb: fastp trimming at Q25, MiXCR alignment, in-frame beta chains only. For every CDR3 protein sequence, its rows merge into one entry that carries the most common genes and DNA. The V and J calls reflect TCRdb's pipeline rather than the authors' work. The sample contains about 84,000 distinct CDR3 sequences, approximately 10% of them found a single time. Approximately 3.5% of the sample lies in the top ten.

Recombination connected TRBV12-3 or TRBV12-4 to TRBJ2-3; the D call is possibly TRBD1 or TRBD2, each sharing 7 bases. The source of this sequence is a woman between 45 and 60 years old with alopecia areata. Some clones in this sample may be carry-over from other donors' samples. The source material was whole blood, sampled in connection with sensitization to the hapten diphenylcyclopropenone (DPC). The DNA is TGTGCCAGCAGTTTCAGGGGGGGGGTGCATTTT. Protein translation: CASSFRGGVHF.